This T cell receptor (beta chain) was recorded in a study of CD8 T cells in ankylosing spondylitis. General study findings and limits: Characteristic, it appeared, of ankylosing spondylitis blood was a TCR beta motif of eight or nine highly homologous variants.

Germline V lookup: CDR1 MNHEY, CDR2 SVGAGI. With 2 bases clipped from V and 3 bases from J, the junction kept 6 bases outside the gene matches. The CDR3 has 16 amino acids. This clonotype has ten or more counts. Its target is unknown. TCRdb reprocessed the 5' RACE reads with MiXCR, giving one entry per CDR3 protein. The repertoire holds 200,000 to 250,000 distinct CDR3 sequences, roughly 6.6% seen once, with 13% to 15% in the top ten. The chain joins TRBV6-5 to TRBJ2-7, with 11 bases that match TRBD1. The clonotype was recovered from a male donor with ankylosing spondylitis. The sequencing input was blood, either unsorted or a sorted T cell fraction (not recorded which). Here the CDR3 reads CASSYPRTGGLYEQYF. The DNA for the CDR3 is TGTGCCAGCAGTTACCCGAGGACAGGGGGCCTCTACGAGCAGTACTTC.